Below, 32 T cell receptor beta chains from the same sample are listed, as sequenced in a study of vaccination effects on CD4 cells after COVID-19. Sequencing was preceded by expansion of antigen-specific CD4+ T cells with viral peptide pools in the ViraFEST assay. Investigators separated out CD4+ T cells once approximately 10 days of culture had passed. It was two doses of either the BNT162b2 or mRNA-1273 vaccine that participants received. These TCRs are of unknown antigen specificity. Clones were read by immunoSEQ multiplex PCR, and TCRdb kept only the in-frame ones, dropping some. The sample carries tens of thousands of clones, approximately 82% recorded once. Specimen: CD4+ T cells from PBMCs cultured with HCoV-229E spike peptides, collected after COVID-19 vaccination. The origin of the receptors is a human donor who received a COVID-19 vaccine.

This rearrangement joins TRBV3-1 (or the pseudogene TRBV3-2) to TRBJ1-2, with 7 bases matching TRBD1. V gave up 6 bases and J gave up 2 bases; unmatched junction bases: 6. The germline gives CDR1 LGHDT, CDR2 YNNKEL (reference sequence). The CDR3 sequence is 14 residues long. This chain's CDR3 is CASRREQGNYGYTF. The CDR3 DNA reads as TGTGCCAGCAGGCGTGAACAGGGGAACTATGGCTACACCTTC.

The CDR3: CASATGVNSPLHF. The CDR3 nucleotides are TGTGCCAGCGCAACAGGGGTAAATTCACCCCTCCACTTT. The chain has TRBV6-5 and TRBJ1-6; TRBD1 aligns across 7 bases. This CDR3 comprises 13 residues. V was clipped by 8 bases and J by 7 bases; unmatched bases: 5. Germline CDR1 is MNHEY and CDR2 is SVGAGI.

V gene TRBV6-5 combines with J gene TRBJ1-1, with a weak D call TRBD1 (5 bases). Per germline, CDR1 MNHEY and CDR2 SVGAGI. This CDR3 has 15 residues. V lost 6 bases and J 1 base, leaving 15 bases between the germline ends. Written as DNA, the CDR3 is TGTGCCAGCAGGCCCAGGGTAGGCTGGAACACTGAAGCTTTCTTT. Its translation is CASRPRVGWNTEAFF.

The J gene is TRBJ2-5, the V gene TRBV5-1; maybe TRBD2 (5 bases). The CDR3 consists of 17 residues. V was cut by 0 bases and J by 4 bases, with 19 bases left in between. Germline-derived CDR1 and CDR2 are SGHRS and YFSETQ. The DNA of the CDR3 is TGCGCCAGCAGCTTGGGCCTTTTATCGGGGTCGACAGAGACCCAGTACTTC. It specifies CASSLGLLSGSTETQYF. Full variable domain (missing parts from reference TRBV5-1 and TRBJ2-5): KAGVTQTPRYLIKTRGQQVTLSCSPISGHRSVSWYQQTPGQGLQFLFEYFSETQRNKGNFPGRFSGRQFSNSRSEMNVSTLELGDSALYLCASSLGLLSGSTETQYFGPGTRLLVL.

The rearrangement joins TRBV30 to TRBJ2-4, with 11 bases matching TRBD2. There are 16 residues in the CDR3. Germline V gene lookup returns CDR1 GTSNPN and CDR2 SVGIG (reference sequence). The junction had 11 bases not matched to a gene; V was cut back by 3 bases and J by 7 bases. CDR3 sequence reads: CAWRDLGLAGENIQYF. In DNA form, the CDR3 reads TGTGCCTGGAGAGACCTAGGACTAGCGGGCGAGAACATTCAGTACTTC.

The V gene is TRBV5-1, the J gene TRBJ2-5; D is undetermined. Trimming took 4 bases from V and 2 from J, leaving 12 bases between them. There are 14 residues in the CDR3. Germline CDR1 is SGHRS and CDR2 is YFSETQ. The DNA for the CDR3 is TGCGCCAGCAGCCAGGCCCATGGGCAAGAGACCCAGTACTTC. As protein: CASSQAHGQETQYF.

This clone was picked up one time. The DNA of the CDR3 is TGTGCCAGTAGTATGAACGCGTTGGCTCGGCCCCAGCATTTT. Translation: CASSMNALARPQHF. V and J are TRBV19 and TRBJ1-5; D unresolved. CDR1 is LNHDA and CDR2 is SQIVND in the germline V gene (reference sequence). V lost 3 bases and J lost 9, with 15 bases in between. CDR3 length: 14 amino acids.

The chain has TRBV7-3 and TRBJ2-5; 7 bases fit TRBD1. Germline CDR1 reads SGHTA; CDR2 reads FQGTGA. The CDR3 extends over 16 amino acids. With V trimmed by 5 bases and J by 5 bases, 14 bases remained unmatched. The CDR3 protein is CASSPGDGQVGETQYF. The CDR3 nucleotides are TGTGCCAGCAGCCCTGGGGACGGACAGGTTGGGGAGACCCAGTACTTC.

There are a few counts of this clone. The rearrangement links TRBV7-9 to TRBJ2-5, with D perhaps matching TRBD1 (6 bases). There are 15 residues in the CDR3. Germline V lookup: CDR1 SEHNR, CDR2 FQNEAQ (reference sequence). The V end was cut by 1 base, the J end by 1 base, with 10 bases between. CDR3 residues: CASSLGDIGQETQYF. The CDR3 DNA reads TGTGCCAGCAGCTTAGGGGACATAGGCCAAGAGACCCAGTACTTC.

CDR3 in DNA: TGTGCCAGCAGGGGACGGACAGGGGGCGTAAGAAACACTGAAGCTTTCTTT. Residues: CASRGRTGGVRNTEAFF. The V and J genes are TRBV3-1 (or the pseudogene TRBV3-2) and TRBJ1-1, with 11 bases aligning to TRBD1. CDR1 LGHDT and CDR2 YNNKEL come from the germline V gene (reference sequence). V lost 6 bases, J lost 2 bases, and 11 bases stayed unmatched. This CDR3 spans 17 amino acids.

This clone was found a few times. V and J are TRBV9 and TRBJ1-6; 8 bases are shared with TRBD1. CDR1 and CDR2 (germline): SGDLS, YYNGEE. The V gene end was trimmed by 7 bases and the J gene end by 9 bases; junction bases not matched to a gene: 9. There are 14 residues in the CDR3. The CDR3 DNA is TGTGCCAGCGGCCCCGGGACAGGCCGTTCACCCCTCCACTTT. As protein: CASGPGTGRSPLHF.

This chain links TRBV4-1 with TRBJ1-3; tentative D call: TRBD1 (5 bases). The germline CDR1 and CDR2 sequences are MGHRA and YSYEKL. This CDR3 comprises 16 residues. V shed 3 bases and J shed 2 bases, with 14 bases lying between them. In DNA form, the CDR3 reads TGCGCCAGCAGCCACCCCGGGGGGGGGACTGGAAACACCATATATTTT. This sequence encodes CASSHPGGGTGNTIYF.

The rearrangement links TRBV29-1 to TRBJ1-2; 9 positions agree with TRBD1. The CDR3 extends over 13 amino acids. CDR1 and CDR2 (germline): SQVTM, ANQGSEA. Trimming cost V 4 bases and J 3 bases; bases outside gene matches: 3. This CDR3 is CSVVTGGDYGYTF. In DNA form, the CDR3 reads TGCAGCGTTGTGACAGGGGGGGACTATGGCTACACCTTC.

V gene TRBV4-1 combines with J gene TRBJ2-3, with TRBD2 identical over 11 bases. Germline V gene lookup returns CDR1 MGHRA and CDR2 YSYEKL. The CDR3 loop spans 19 amino acids. With 3 bases clipped from V and 5 bases from J, the junction kept 16 bases outside the gene matches. CDR3 residues: CASSQGINLAGGPVDTQYF. CDR3 sequence (DNA): TGCGCCAGCAGCCAGGGCATAAACTTAGCGGGGGGGCCGGTAGATACGCAGTATTTT.

The chain carries TRBV4-1 and TRBJ2-4; 7 bases map to TRBD2. The germline gives CDR1 MGHRA, CDR2 YSYEKL. The CDR3 is 11 amino acids. The ends lost 10 bases at V and 8 bases at J; junction bases unmatched: 5. CDR3 region: CAILRGDIQYF. The CDR3 coding sequence is TGCGCCATATTACGGGGGGACATTCAGTACTTC.

V is TRBV19 and J is TRBJ1-5; D remains ambiguous. The length of the CDR3 is 15 residues. The germline V gene encodes CDR1 LNHDA and CDR2 SQIVND (reference sequence). The V gene lost 6 bases and the J gene lost 7 bases, with 19 bases spanning the gap. The CDR3 loop is CASSYPGREMQPQHF. CDR3 in DNA: TGTGCCAGTAGCTACCCGGGGAGGGAGATGCAGCCCCAGCATTTT.

The chain carries TRBV11-2 and TRBJ1-1; D unclear. This CDR3 is 14 amino acids long. V gave up 1 base and J gave up 5 bases, with 11 bases separating them. Germline CDR1 is SGHAT and CDR2 is FQNNGV. This CDR3 reads CASSLVPRWTEAFF. The CDR3 DNA reads TGTGCCAGCAGCTTAGTTCCTAGGTGGACTGAAGCTTTCTTT.

The chain is built from TRBV2 and TRBJ1-1, with 8 bases matching TRBD1. This CDR3 spans 13 amino acids. The germline gives CDR1 SNHLY, CDR2 FYNNEI. The junction had 2 bases not matched to a gene; V was cut back by 0 bases and J by 8 bases. In DNA form, the CDR3 reads TGTGCCAGCAGTGAAGCGGGACAGGTGGAAGCTTTCTTT. Its translation: CASSEAGQVEAFF.

The rearrangement uses TRBV13 and TRBJ2-7; 10 bases match TRBD1. Germline V lookup: CDR1 PRHDT, CDR2 FYEKMQ (reference sequence). There are 15 residues in the CDR3. The ends lost 5 bases at V and 7 bases at J; junction bases unmatched: 11. The CDR3 DNA reads TGTGCCAGCAGCCGCGAACGTGACAGGGGGCGTGAGCAGTACGTC. This encodes CASSRERDRGREQYV.

The CDR3 nucleotides are TGTGCCAGCAGTTACTCGCAGGGTAGCTGGAATGGCTACACCTTC. Translation gives CASSYSQGSWNGYTF. This chain uses TRBV6-6 with TRBJ1-2; perhaps TRBD1 as D (5 bases). CDR1 and CDR2 from the germline V gene are MNHNY and SVGAGI (reference sequence). Deletions cut 0 bases from V and 6 bases from J, with 14 bases between. The CDR3 extends over 15 amino acids.

This clone was observed a single time. The chain recombines TRBV19 with TRBJ2-2; tentatively, D is TRBD1 (6 bases). V dropped 6 bases and J dropped 3 bases, with 14 bases sitting between them. Germline CDR1 reads LNHDA; CDR2 reads SQIVND (reference sequence). The CDR3 length is 15 residues. CDR3 in amino acids: CASRDPGTHTGELFF. DNA for the CDR3: TGTGCCAGTAGGGACCCCGGGACACACACCGGGGAGCTGTTTTTT.

This chain connects TRBV7-9 to TRBJ1-2; 7 bases match TRBD1. This CDR3 has 13 amino acids. CDR1 is SEHNR, CDR2 FQNEAQ, per germline (reference sequence). V lost 5 bases and J lost 4; bases outside the gene matches: 4. The chain's CDR3 is CASSKGQLYGYTF. CDR3 sequence (DNA): TGTGCCAGCAGCAAGGGACAGCTCTATGGCTACACCTTC.

The genes are TRBV9 and TRBJ2-1, with D unresolved. Per germline, CDR1 SGDLS and CDR2 YYNGEE. The length of the CDR3 is 14 residues. V gave up 1 base and J gave up 0 bases, with 5 bases separating them. CDR3 in amino acids: CASSVTSSYNEQFF. The CDR3 DNA follows: TGTGCCAGCAGCGTAACCAGCTCCTACAATGAGCAGTTCTTC. Based on the CDR3 plus reference TRBV9 and TRBJ2-1, the full variable domain is DSGVTQTPKHLITATGQRVTLRCSPRSGDLSVYWYQQSLDQGLQFLIQYYNGEERAKGNILERFSAQQFPDLHSELNLSSLELGDSALYFCASSVTSSYNEQFFGPGTRLTVL.

The rearrangement joins TRBV5-1 to TRBJ2-7; 7 nucleotides agree with TRBD2. V was pared by 0 bases and J by 7 bases, with 10 bases of the junction left unmatched. This CDR3 contains 15 residues. CDR1 and CDR2 (germline): SGHRS, YFSETQ. CDR3 sequence reads: CASSLGPGRGREQYV. The CDR3 coding sequence is TGCGCCAGCAGCTTGGGGCCAGGGAGGGGTCGGGAGCAGTACGTC.

The V gene is TRBV6-2 or TRBV6-3, the J gene TRBJ2-7; D might be TRBD2 (6 bases). CDR3 length equals 17 residues. The V gene lost 3 bases and the J gene lost 0 bases, with 18 bases spanning the gap. Germline values: CDR1 MNHEY, CDR2 SVGEGT. DNA of the CDR3: TGTGCCAGCAGTTATGTCCGAGGCGGGGCCCGCTCCTACGAGCAGTACGTC. Translated, it gives CASSYVRGGARSYEQYV.

The V and J genes are TRBV12-3 or TRBV12-4 and TRBJ2-5; maybe TRBD2 (7 bases). This CDR3 region has 13 residues. Trimming cost V 6 bases and J 5 bases, with 13 bases left between them. The CDR3 is CASRGGGGETQYF. The CDR3 bases are TGTGCCAGCAGGGGGGGCGGGGGTGAGACCCAGTACTTC.

The CDR3 protein is CATQGHNQPQHF. DNA for the CDR3: TGTGCCACCCAGGGCCACAATCAGCCCCAGCATTTT. This sequence joins TRBV21-1 and TRBJ1-5; TRBD1, the table's D call, was not compared with the DNA. TRBV21-1 is tagged as a pseudogene. The CDR3 has 12 residues.

The rearrangement joins TRBV11-3 to TRBJ1-3; no firm D call. This CDR3 has 15 amino acids. CDR1 and CDR2 from the germline V gene are SGHNT and YENEEA. Trimming removed 1 base at V and 0 bases at J, with 7 bases between. The DNA of the CDR3 is TGTGCCAGCAGCTTAGGGGATAGCTCTGGAAACACCATATATTTT. This sequence encodes CASSLGDSSGNTIYF.

This chain connects TRBV29-1 to TRBJ2-7; no definite D call. The V gene lost 8 bases and the J gene lost 5 bases, with 22 bases spanning the gap. This CDR3 is 14 amino acids long. The germline V gene has CDR1 SQVTM and CDR2 ANQGSEA. Here the CDR3 DNA reads TGCAGCACCCCACCCGCGGTCCGTGACCACGAGCAGTACGTC. Protein sequence: CSTPPAVRDHEQYV.

In this sample, this clone turned up once. J is TRBJ2-1 and V is TRBV5-4; 8 bases match TRBD2. The CDR3 totals 16 residues. V lost 2 bases, J lost 2 bases, and 6 bases stayed unmatched. From germline, CDR1 is SGHNT and CDR2 YYREEE (reference sequence). Here the CDR3 reads CASSLNRGGAYNEQFF. DNA for the CDR3: TGTGCCAGCAGCTTAAATCGGGGGGGGGCCTACAATGAGCAGTTCTTC.

This chain links TRBV15 with TRBJ1-5, with no clear D. V lost 0 bases and J 2 bases, leaving 11 bases between the germline ends. Germline V gene sequence: CDR1 LNHNV, CDR2 YYDKDF (reference sequence). CDR3 length equals 16 residues. The CDR3 nucleotides are TGTGCCACCAGCAGAGATCTTGGAACGGGCAATCAGCCCCAGCATTTT. Protein sequence: CATSRDLGTGNQPQHF.

The chain uses TRBV10-1 and TRBJ2-4; D perhaps matches TRBD2 (6 bases). V was pared by 6 bases and J by 6 bases, with 12 bases between. The CDR3 runs 13 residues. Germline V gene sequence: CDR1 WNHNN, CDR2 SYGVQD (reference sequence). The CDR3: CASSGGASNIQYF. The DNA of the CDR3 is TGCGCCAGCAGCGGCGGGGCTTCAAACATTCAGTACTTC.